A single sample is the source of the 13 T cell receptor beta chains below, sequenced in a study of brain T cells in children with intractable seizures. Profiling relied on immunoSEQ multiplex PCR, and the TCRdb table lists in-frame clones only, not all of them. The data show about 340,000 clones, with 93% seen just once and 5% to 7% held by the top ten. Time point: blood from clinic visit 5 months post-surgery; TSC patient then seizure free. This material consisted of peripheral blood, taken roughly 5 months after surgery. The receptors shown here come from a boy under two years old with tuberous sclerosis and intractable seizures.

The V and J genes are TRBV6-6 and TRBJ1-5; D is ambiguous. Trimming left V 9 bases short and J 8 bases short, with 11 bases between. Germline loops: CDR1 MNHNY, CDR2 SVGAGI (reference sequence). This CDR3 has 11 amino acids. The CDR3 region is CASGGMEPQHF. Written as DNA, the CDR3 is TGTGCCAGTGGCGGGATGGAGCCCCAGCATTTT.

The chain combines TRBV7-9 with TRBJ2-7; perhaps TRBD1 as D (5 bases). Germline V gives CDR1 SEHNR, CDR2 FQNEAQ (reference sequence). This CDR3 spans 14 amino acids. Trimming took off 2 bases at V and 3 bases at J, with 11 bases between the two ends. CDR3 bases: TGTGCCAGCAGCTTAAGCAGGGAAAGCTACGAGCAGTACTTC. Amino acids: CASSLSRESYEQYF.

Concerning this clone: The sample has other DNA sequences that encode this CDR3 too. The V and J genes are TRBV19 and TRBJ1-1, with a weak D call TRBD1 (6 bases). The germline gives CDR1 LNHDA, CDR2 SQIVND (reference sequence). This CDR3 is built from 15 residues. Trimming shortened V by 1 base and J by 0 bases, and 9 bases separated the two germline ends. CDR3 in amino acids: CASSIGQGLNTEAFF. In nucleotides, the CDR3 is TGTGCCAGTAGTATAGGTCAGGGGCTGAACACTGAAGCTTTCTTT.

This clone was detected a few times. The chain combines TRBV12-3 or TRBV12-4 with TRBJ1-5; the D is unclear. CDR3 length: 13 amino acids. V dropped 6 bases and J dropped 1 base, with 7 bases sitting between them. CDR3 region: CASRPGSNQPQHF. DNA for the CDR3: TGTGCCAGCAGGCCGGGGAGCAATCAGCCCCAGCATTTT.

The CDR3 loop reads CAWSSRDRVVQGEAFF. CDR3 DNA sequence: TGTGCCTGGAGCTCGCGGGACAGGGTTGTTCAGGGTGAAGCTTTCTTT. The chain joins TRBV30 to TRBJ1-1; 9 nucleotides agree with TRBD1. The CDR3 is 16 amino acids. Germline loops: CDR1 GTSNPN, CDR2 SVGIG (reference sequence). Unmatched junction bases numbered 15, after V lost 3 bases and J lost 7 bases.

This clone was observed a single time. Other DNA sequences in the sample encode the same CDR3. V and J are TRBV27 and TRBJ2-7; D is unresolved. Germline assignment: CDR1 MNHEY and CDR2 SMNVEV (reference sequence). Trimming stripped 5 bases from V and 0 bases from J, with 5 bases between. The CDR3 spans 12 residues. The DNA of the CDR3 is TGTGCCAGCAGTCCCAGCTCCTACGAGCAGTACTTC. Its protein product is CASSPSSYEQYF.

This clone was found once. The rearrangement links TRBV10-3 to TRBJ2-1, with D possibly called TRBD1 or TRBD2 (5 bases each). Germline-derived CDR1 and CDR2 are ENHRY and SYGVKD. The CDR3 covers 12 residues. Trimming pared 10 bases from V and 8 bases from J, leaving 15 bases between. DNA of the CDR3: TGTGCCAGCTCCCAGGGAGTCGATGAGCAGTTCTTC. This gives the protein CASSQGVDEQFF.

Here the CDR3 reads CASSLGQGREQYF. The CDR3 DNA reads TGTGCCAGCAGTTTGGGGCAGGGTAGGGAGCAGTACTTC. The gene calls are TRBV27 and TRBJ2-7, with TRBD1 as a possible D gene (5 bases). The CDR3 runs to 13 residues. Germline CDR1 MNHEY, CDR2 SMNVEV (reference sequence). V was shortened by 3 bases and J by 7 bases, with 13 bases between the two germline ends.

The genes are TRBV27 and TRBJ2-1; 10 positions agree with TRBD1. Germline trimming cut 4 bases from V and 4 bases from J; bases unmatched to any gene: 10. CDR1 is MNHEY, CDR2 SMNVEV, per germline (reference sequence). This CDR3 spans 17 amino acids. The CDR3 here is CASSSLSGTGVYNEQFF. The CDR3, as DNA: TGTGCCAGCAGTTCTCTATCCGGGACAGGGGTTTACAATGAGCAGTTCTTC.

The chain employs TRBV6-5 and TRBJ1-1, with D uncertain. Germline V CDR1 and CDR2: MNHEY, SVGAGI. There are 12 residues in the CDR3. Trimming left V 6 bases short and J 4 bases short, with 9 bases between. CDR3 in amino acids: CASRDGVTEAFF. CDR3 coding DNA: TGTGCCAGCAGAGATGGGGTCACTGAAGCTTTCTTT.

V gene TRBV6-5 combines with J gene TRBJ2-2; TRBD1 matches 7 bases. Germline lookup yields CDR1 MNHEY and CDR2 SVGAGI. Losses at the gene ends were 6 bases for V and 1 base for J; bases not matched to a gene: 2. CDR3 length: 14 amino acids. The CDR3 loop reads CASRGQLNTGELFF. CDR3 bases: TGTGCCAGCAGGGGACAGTTGAACACCGGGGAGCTGTTTTTT.

V gene TRBV21-1 combines with J gene TRBJ1-1. TRBV21-1 is annotated as a pseudogene. CDR3 length equals 14 residues. DNA for the CDR3: TGTGCCAGCAGCACGGTAGGAGGGAGCGCTGAAGCTTTCTTT. Encoded protein: CASSTVGGSAEAFF.

V gene TRBV9 combines with J gene TRBJ1-3; D gene unclear. Trimming shortened V by 2 bases and J by 0 bases, and 12 bases separated the two germline ends. The V gene's germline CDR1 is SGDLS and CDR2 YYNGEE. The CDR3 loop spans 16 amino acids. In DNA form, the CDR3 reads TGTGCCAGCAGCGTGCGGGGTTCGGTCTCTGGAAACACCATATATTTT. As protein: CASSVRGSVSGNTIYF.